The sequence of this TCR beta chain was determined in a study of spatial heterogeneity in lung cancer. The wider study: Beta-chain sequences consistently outnumbered alpha-chain sequences in detection. Whole-study findings and limits: One measure, the expanded intratumoral alpha and beta TCR count, tracked tumor mutation counts.

Trimming pared 0 bases from V and 0 bases from J, leaving 17 bases between. Per germline, CDR1 DFQATT and CDR2 SNEGSKA (reference sequence). CDR3 length: 18 residues. Using its own MiXCR run on the 5' RACE reads, TCRdb lists one record per CDR3 protein. The profile shows about 2,400 distinct CDR3 sequences, more than 6% of them singletons. Details on this clonotype: Its antigen remains unidentified.

The time point here: sample taken at primary tumor resection. The starting material was lung tumor tissue, obtained at surgery. The sequence was obtained from a female donor with early-stage non-small cell lung cancer. The rearrangement joins TRBV20-1 to TRBJ2-2; TRBD1 is a possible D gene (5 bases). In DNA, the CDR3 is TGCAGTGCTAGAGATCGAAGCAGGGTTGCAGCGAACACCGGGGAGCTGTTTTTT. Translation: CSARDRSRVAANTGELFF.